This T cell receptor beta chain was profiled in a study of blood T cell repertoires in COVID-19. Looking at the study overall: T cells, B-cell-depleted T cells, or PBMCs supplied cDNA or gDNA.

This clone was recorded a few times. The CDR3 has 15 amino acids. Per germline, CDR1 SEHNR and CDR2 FQNEAQ (reference sequence). V was clipped by 4 bases and J by 8 bases; unmatched bases: 13. Clones were sequenced by immunoSEQ multiplex PCR, and TCRdb holds only the in-frame ones, with some missing. The sample holds 140,000 or so clones, 70% to 85% seen once. The sequenced material came from peripheral blood. This sequence originates from a woman of 80 years or more with acute or convalescent COVID-19. The chain is built from TRBV7-9 and TRBJ1-2, with 7 bases aligning to TRBD1. The CDR3 loop is CASSSRETGDRGYTF. The CDR3 DNA reads as TGTGCCAGCAGCTCACGGGAAACAGGGGATCGCGGCTACACCTTC.